A selection of T cell receptor beta chains follows, all from one sample in a study of early T cells in non-severe SARS-CoV-2 infection. In TCRdb, the 5' RACE reads were re-called with MiXCR into one record per CDR3 protein. The table records roughly 29,000 distinct CDR3 sequences, around 6% of them present only once. The sample was whole blood, taken at baseline. All receptors derive from an adult who was a healthcare worker with PCR-confirmed SARS-CoV-2 infection or an uninfected control (not recorded which). Both conserved end residues are part of each CDR3. The D gene is left open where the match is weak. Size tells how often a clone was seen (once, few, many) or the class of an expanded clone, and some rows leave it out.

. TRBJ1-4 . TRBV18 16 TGTGCCAGCTCACCCGGTCAGTCCGGGCTTGGTGAAAAACTGTTTTTT CASSPGQSGLGEKLFF
many TRBJ2-3 . TRBV7-2 15 TGTGCCAGCAGCTTCCAGGGTAGGGGCACAGATACGCAGTATTTT CASSFQGRGTDTQYF
. TRBJ2-3 . TRBV18 13 TGTGCCAGCTCACCAGGGGGCAAAGATACGCAGTATTTT CASSPGGKDTQYF
medium-sized TRBJ2-5 TRBD2 TRBV20-1 17 TGCAGTGCTAGAAGGGCTAGCGGGAAGGGGATGCAAGAGACCCAGTACTTC CSARRASGKGMQETQYF
medium-sized TRBJ2-5 TRBD1 TRBV3-1 13 TGTGCCAGCAGCCCGGACGGGACAGGGTCGATTGACTTC CASSPDGTGSIDF
many TRBJ1-4 TRBD1 TRBV9 14 TGTGCCAGCAGCGCTGACAGGGCAGGTGAAAAACTGTTTTTT CASSADRAGEKLFF
many TRBJ2-3 . TRBV7-2 14 TGTGCCAGCAGCTTAGCACGGTGGACAGATACGCAGTATTTT CASSLARWTDTQYF
few TRBJ1-1 . TRBV5-1 14 TGCGCCAGCAGCTCAGGGACCCCTAGGGCTGAAGCTTTCTTT CASSSGTPRAEAFF
many TRBJ1-1 TRBD1 TRBV4-2 15 TGTGCCAGCAGCCAAGCTTACAGGGGAGACACTGAAGCTTTCTTT CASSQAYRGDTEAFF
many TRBJ2-5 . TRBV6-6 13 TGTGCCAGCAGTTACAGACAACACGAGACCCAGTACTTC CASSYRQHETQYF